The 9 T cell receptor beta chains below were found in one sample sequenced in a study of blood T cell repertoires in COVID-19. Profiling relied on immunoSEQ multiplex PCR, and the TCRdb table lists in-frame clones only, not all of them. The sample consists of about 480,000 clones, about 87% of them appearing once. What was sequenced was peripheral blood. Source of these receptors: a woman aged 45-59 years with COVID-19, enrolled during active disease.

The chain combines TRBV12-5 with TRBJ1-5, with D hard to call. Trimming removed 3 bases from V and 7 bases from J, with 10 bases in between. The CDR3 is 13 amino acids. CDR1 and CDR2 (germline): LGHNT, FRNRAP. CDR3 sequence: CASGLQNSQPQHF. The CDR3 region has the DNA TGTGCTAGTGGTTTACAGAATTCCCAGCCCCAGCATTTT.

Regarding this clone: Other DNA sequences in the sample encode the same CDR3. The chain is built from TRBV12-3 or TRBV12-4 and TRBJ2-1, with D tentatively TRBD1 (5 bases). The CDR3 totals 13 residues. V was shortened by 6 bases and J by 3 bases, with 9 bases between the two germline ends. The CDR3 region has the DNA TGTGCCAGCAGCCCCGACAGCTACAATGAGCAGTTCTTC. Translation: CASSPDSYNEQFF.

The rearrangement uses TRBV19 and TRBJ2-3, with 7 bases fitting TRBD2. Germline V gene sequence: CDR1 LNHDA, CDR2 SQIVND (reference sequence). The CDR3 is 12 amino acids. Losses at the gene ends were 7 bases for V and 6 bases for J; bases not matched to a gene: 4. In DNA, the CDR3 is TGTGCCAGTACCCAGGGAGGGGATACGCAGTATTTT. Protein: CASTQGGDTQYF.

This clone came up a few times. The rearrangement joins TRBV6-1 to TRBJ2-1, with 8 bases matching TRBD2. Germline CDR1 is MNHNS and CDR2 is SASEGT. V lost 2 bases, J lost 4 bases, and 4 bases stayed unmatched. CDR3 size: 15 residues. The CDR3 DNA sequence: TGTGCCAGCAGTGAAAGCGGGGGCCTTTACAATGAGCAGTTCTTC. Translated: CASSESGGLYNEQFF.

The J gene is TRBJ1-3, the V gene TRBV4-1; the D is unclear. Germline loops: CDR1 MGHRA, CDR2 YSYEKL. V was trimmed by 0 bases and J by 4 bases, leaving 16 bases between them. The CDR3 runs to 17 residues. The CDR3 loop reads CASSQDLGSRTGNTIYF. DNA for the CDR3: TGCGCCAGCAGCCAAGATCTAGGAAGTAGAACGGGAAACACCATATATTTT.

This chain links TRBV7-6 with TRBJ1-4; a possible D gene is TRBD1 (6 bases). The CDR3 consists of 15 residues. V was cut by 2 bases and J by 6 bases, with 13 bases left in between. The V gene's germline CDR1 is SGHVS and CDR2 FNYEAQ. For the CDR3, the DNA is TGTGCCAGCAGCTTAAGTCAGGGGCGAGATGAAAAACTGTTTTTT. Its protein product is CASSLSQGRDEKLFF.

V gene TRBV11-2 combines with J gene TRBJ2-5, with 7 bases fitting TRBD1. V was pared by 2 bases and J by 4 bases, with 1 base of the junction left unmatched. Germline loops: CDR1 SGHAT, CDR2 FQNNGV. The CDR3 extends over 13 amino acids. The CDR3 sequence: CASSLKGAETQYF. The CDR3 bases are TGTGCCAGCAGCTTAAAGGGGGCAGAGACCCAGTACTTC.

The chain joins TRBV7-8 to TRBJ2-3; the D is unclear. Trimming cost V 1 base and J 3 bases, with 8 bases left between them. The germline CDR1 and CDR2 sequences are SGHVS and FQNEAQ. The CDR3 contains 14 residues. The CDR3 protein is CASSLESGTDTQYF. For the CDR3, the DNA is TGTGCCAGCAGCTTAGAGTCAGGTACAGATACGCAGTATTTT.

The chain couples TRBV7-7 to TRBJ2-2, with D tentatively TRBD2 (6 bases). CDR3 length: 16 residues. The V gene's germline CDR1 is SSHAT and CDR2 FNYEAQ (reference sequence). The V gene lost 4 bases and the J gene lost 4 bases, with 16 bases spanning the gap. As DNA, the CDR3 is TGTGCCAGCAGCTCATCCTCGGGGGTCGCCACCGGGGAGCTGTTTTTT. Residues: CASSSSSGVATGELFF.